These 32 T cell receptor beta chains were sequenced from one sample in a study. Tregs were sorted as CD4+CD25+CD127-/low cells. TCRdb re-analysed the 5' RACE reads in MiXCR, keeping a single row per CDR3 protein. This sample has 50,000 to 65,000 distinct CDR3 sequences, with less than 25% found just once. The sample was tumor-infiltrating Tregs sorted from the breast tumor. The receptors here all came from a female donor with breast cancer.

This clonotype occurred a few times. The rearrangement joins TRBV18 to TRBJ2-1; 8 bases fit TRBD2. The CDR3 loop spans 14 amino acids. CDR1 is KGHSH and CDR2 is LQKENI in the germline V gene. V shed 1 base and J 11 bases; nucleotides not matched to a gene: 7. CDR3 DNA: TGTGCCAGCTCACCACGGGAAGTTAGCGGGAAGCAGTTCTTC. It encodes CASSPREVSGKQFF.

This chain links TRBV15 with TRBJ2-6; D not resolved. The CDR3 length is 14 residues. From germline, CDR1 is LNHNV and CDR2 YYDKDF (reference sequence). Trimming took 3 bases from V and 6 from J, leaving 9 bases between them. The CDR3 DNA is TGTGCCACCAGCAGGTCCCAGGTGGCCAACGTCCTGACTTTC. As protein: CATSRSQVANVLTF.

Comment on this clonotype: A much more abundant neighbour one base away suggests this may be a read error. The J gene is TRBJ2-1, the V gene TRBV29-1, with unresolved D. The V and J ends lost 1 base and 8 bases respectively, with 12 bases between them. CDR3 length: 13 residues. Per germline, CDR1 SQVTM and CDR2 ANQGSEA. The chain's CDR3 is CSVEGWKNDEQFF. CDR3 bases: TGCAGCGTTGAAGGGTGGAAAAACGATGAGCAGTTCTTC.

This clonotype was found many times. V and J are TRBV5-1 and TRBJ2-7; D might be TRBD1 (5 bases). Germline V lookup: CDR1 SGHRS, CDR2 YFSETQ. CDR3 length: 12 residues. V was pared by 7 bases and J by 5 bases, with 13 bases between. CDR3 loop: CASSTQGDEQYF. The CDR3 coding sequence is TGCGCCAGCTCAACTCAGGGCGACGAGCAGTACTTC.

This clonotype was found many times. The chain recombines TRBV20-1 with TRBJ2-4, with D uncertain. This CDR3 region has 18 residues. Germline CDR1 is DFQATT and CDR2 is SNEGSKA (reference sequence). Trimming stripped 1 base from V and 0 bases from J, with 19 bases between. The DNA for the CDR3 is TGCAGTGCTAGAGTTTTTGTGTTCAGCCCACTAGCCAAAAACATTCAGTACTTC. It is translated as CSARVFVFSPLAKNIQYF.

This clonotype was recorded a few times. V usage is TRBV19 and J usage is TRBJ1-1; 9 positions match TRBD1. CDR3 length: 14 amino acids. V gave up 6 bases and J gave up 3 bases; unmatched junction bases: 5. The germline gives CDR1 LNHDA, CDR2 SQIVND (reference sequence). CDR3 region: CASRPGDRDTEAFF. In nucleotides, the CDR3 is TGTGCCAGTAGACCCGGGGACAGGGACACTGAAGCTTTCTTT.

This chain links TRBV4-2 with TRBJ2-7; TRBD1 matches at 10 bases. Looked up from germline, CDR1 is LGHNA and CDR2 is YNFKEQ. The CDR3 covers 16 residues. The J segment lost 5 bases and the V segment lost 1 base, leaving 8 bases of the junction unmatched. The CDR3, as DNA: TGTGCCAGCAGCCAAGGTCCCGGGACAGGGGACAACGAGCAGTACTTC. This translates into CASSQGPGTGDNEQYF.

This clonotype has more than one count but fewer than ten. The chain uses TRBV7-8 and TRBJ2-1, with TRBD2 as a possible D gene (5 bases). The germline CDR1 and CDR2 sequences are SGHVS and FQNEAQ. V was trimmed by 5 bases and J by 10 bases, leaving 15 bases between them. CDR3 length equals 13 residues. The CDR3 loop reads CASSPGERTEQFF. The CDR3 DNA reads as TGTGCCAGCAGCCCCGGGGAGCGGACGGAGCAGTTCTTC.

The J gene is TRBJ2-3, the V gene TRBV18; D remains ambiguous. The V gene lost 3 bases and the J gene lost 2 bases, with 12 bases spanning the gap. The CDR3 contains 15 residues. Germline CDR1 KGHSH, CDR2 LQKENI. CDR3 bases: TGTGCCAGCTCACCCGGTGGACCCATCACAGATACGCAGTATTTT. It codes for CASSPGGPITDTQYF.

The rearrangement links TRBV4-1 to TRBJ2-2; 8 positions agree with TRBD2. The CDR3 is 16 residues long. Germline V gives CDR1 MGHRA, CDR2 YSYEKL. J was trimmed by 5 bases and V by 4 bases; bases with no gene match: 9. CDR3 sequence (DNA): TGCGCCAGCAGCCCGGGACTAGGGGGTAGAACCGGGGAGCTGTTTTTT. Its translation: CASSPGLGGRTGELFF.

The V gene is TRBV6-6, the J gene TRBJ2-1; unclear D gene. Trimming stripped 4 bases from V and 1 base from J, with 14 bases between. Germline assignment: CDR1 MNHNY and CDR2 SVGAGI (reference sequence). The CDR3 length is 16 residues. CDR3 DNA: TGTGCCAGCAGTTCCCACAACAAGGGATCCTACAATGAGCAGTTCTTC. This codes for CASSSHNKGSYNEQFF.

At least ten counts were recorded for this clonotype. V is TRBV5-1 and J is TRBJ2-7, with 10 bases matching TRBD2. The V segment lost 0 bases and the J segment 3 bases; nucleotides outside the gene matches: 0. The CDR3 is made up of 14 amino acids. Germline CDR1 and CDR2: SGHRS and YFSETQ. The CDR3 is CASSLGTSGYEQYF. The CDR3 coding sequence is TGCGCCAGCAGCTTGGGGACTAGCGGCTACGAGCAGTACTTC.

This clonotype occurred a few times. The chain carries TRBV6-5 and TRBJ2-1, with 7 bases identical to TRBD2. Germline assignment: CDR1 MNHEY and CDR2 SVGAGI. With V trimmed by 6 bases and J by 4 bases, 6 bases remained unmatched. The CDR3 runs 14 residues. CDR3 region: CASRELGGYNEQFF. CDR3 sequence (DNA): TGTGCCAGCAGGGAGTTGGGGGGGTACAATGAGCAGTTCTTC.

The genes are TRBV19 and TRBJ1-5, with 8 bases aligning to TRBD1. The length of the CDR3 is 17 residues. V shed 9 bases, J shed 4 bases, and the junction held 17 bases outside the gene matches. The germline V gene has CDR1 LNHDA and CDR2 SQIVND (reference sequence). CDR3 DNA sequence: TGTGCCAGCTCGAGGACAGGGCTCCCGATATATAATCAGCCCCAGCATTTT. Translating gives CASSRTGLPIYNQPQHF.

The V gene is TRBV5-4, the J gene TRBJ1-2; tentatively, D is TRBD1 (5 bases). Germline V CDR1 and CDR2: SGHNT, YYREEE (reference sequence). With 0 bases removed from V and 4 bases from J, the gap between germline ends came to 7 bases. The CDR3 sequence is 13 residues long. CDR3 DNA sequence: TGTGCCAGCAGCTTGGACAGGAGCTATGGCTACACCTTC. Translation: CASSLDRSYGYTF.

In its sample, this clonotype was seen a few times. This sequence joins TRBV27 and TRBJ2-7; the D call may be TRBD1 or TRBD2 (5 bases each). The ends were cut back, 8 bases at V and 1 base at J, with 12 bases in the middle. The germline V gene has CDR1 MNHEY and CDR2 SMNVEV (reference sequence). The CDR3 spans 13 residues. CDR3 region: CASQRGQSYEQYF. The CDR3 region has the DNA TGTGCCAGCCAGAGGGGCCAATCCTACGAGCAGTACTTC.

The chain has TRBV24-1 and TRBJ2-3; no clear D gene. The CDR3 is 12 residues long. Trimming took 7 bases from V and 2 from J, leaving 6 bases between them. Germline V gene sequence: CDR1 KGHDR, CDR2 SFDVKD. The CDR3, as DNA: TGTGCCACCAGCACCCACACAGATACGCAGTATTTT. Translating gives CATSTHTDTQYF.

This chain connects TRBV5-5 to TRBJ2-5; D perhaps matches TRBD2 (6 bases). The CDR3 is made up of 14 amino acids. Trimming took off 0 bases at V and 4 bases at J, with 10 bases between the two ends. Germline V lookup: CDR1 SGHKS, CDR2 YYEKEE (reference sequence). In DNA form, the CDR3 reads TGTGCCAGCAGCTTGGACGGGAGCTCAGAGACCCAGTACTTC. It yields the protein CASSLDGSSETQYF.

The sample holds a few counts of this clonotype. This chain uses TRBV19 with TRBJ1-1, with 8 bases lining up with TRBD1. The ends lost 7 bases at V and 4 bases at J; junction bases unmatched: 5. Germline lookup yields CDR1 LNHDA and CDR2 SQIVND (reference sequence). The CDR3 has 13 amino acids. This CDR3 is CASTPTGVTEAFF. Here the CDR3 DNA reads TGTGCCAGTACCCCGACAGGGGTCACTGAAGCTTTCTTT.

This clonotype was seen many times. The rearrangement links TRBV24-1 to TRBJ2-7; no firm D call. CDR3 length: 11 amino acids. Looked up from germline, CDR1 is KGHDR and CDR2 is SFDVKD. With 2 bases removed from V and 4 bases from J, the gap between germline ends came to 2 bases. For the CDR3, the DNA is TGTGCCACCAGTGATTCATACGAGCAGTACTTC. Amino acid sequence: CATSDSYEQYF.

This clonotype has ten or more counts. CDR3 nucleotide sequence: TGTGCCAGCAGTTACGGGGGACAGGGGGCCAAGACCCAGTACTTC. It codes for CASSYGGQGAKTQYF. The chain is built from TRBV6-2 or TRBV6-3 and TRBJ2-5; 12 nucleotides align to TRBD1. Trimming took 2 bases from V and 6 from J; bases not matched to a gene: 4. The CDR3 runs 15 residues. From germline, CDR1 is MNHEY and CDR2 SVGEGT.

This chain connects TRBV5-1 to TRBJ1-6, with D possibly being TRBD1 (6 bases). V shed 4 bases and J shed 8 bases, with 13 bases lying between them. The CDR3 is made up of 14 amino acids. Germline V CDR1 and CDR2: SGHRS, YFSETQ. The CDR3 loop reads CASSLAGDDSPLHF. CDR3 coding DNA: TGCGCCAGCAGCCTTGCAGGGGACGATTCACCCCTCCACTTT.

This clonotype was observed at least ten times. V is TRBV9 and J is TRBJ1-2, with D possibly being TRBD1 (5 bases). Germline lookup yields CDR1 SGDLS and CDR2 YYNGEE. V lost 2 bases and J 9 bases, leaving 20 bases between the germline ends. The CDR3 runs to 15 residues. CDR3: CASSVGARAGGSYTF. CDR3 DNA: TGTGCCAGCAGCGTTGGGGCCAGGGCTGGAGGGAGCTACACCTTC.

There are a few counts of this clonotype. In DNA form, the CDR3 reads TGTGCCAGCAGTTTTGTAGGAAACTATGGCTACACCTTC. Translating gives CASSFVGNYGYTF. The J gene is TRBJ1-2, the V gene TRBV12-3 or TRBV12-4; D not resolved. The CDR3 covers 13 residues. V lost 3 bases and J lost 2, with 7 bases in between.

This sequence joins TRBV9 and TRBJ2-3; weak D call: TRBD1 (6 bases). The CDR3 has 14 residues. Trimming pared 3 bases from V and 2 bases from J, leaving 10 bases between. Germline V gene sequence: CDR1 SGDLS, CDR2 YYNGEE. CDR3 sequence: CASSEQGNTDTQYF. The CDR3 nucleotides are TGTGCCAGCAGCGAACAGGGAAACACAGATACGCAGTATTTT.

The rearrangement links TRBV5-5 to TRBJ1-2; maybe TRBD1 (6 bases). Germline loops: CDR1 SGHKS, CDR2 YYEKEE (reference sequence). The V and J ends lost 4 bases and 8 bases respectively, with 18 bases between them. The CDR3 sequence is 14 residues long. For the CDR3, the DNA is TGTGCCAGCAGCCCGGGGGAGACAGGCCGGGGCTACACCTTC. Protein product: CASSPGETGRGYTF.

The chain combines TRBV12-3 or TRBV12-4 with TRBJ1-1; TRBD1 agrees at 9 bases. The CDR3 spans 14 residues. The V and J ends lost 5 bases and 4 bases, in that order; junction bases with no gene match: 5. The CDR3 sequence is CASSPGQGSTEAFF. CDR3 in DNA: TGTGCCAGCAGTCCCGGACAGGGGAGCACTGAAGCTTTCTTT.

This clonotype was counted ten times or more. The CDR3 DNA follows: TGTGCCAGCAGCTTACTACAGGGGGCAGACTATGGCTACACCTTC. Translating it yields CASSLLQGADYGYTF. This sequence joins TRBV7-9 and TRBJ1-2; 9 positions match TRBD1. Germline V lookup: CDR1 SEHNR, CDR2 FQNEAQ (reference sequence). The CDR3 sequence is 15 residues long. V trimming: 2 bases; J trimming: 3 bases; junction bases outside the gene matches: 4.

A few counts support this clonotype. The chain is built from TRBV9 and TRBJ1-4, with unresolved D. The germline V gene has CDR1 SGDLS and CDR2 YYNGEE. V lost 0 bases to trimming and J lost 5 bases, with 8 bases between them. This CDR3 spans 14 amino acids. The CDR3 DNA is TGTGCCAGCAGCGTAGACGCAAGGAATGAAAAACTGTTTTTT. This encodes CASSVDARNEKLFF.

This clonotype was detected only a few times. DNA of the CDR3: TGCGCCAGCAGCTTGGGGATCGGAGTTGGCACTGAAGCTTTCTTT. Residues: CASSLGIGVGTEAFF. V usage is TRBV5-1 and J usage is TRBJ1-1; no definite D call. The CDR3 length is 15 residues. Germline V CDR1 and CDR2: SGHRS, YFSETQ. V shed 0 bases and J shed 4 bases, with 13 bases lying between them.

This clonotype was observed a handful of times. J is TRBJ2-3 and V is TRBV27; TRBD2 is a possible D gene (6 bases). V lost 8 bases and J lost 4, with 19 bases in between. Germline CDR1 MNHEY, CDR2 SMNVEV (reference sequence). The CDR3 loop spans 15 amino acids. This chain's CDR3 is CASARRDSRADTQYF. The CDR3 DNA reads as TGTGCCAGCGCACGGAGGGACTCCCGTGCAGATACGCAGTATTTT.

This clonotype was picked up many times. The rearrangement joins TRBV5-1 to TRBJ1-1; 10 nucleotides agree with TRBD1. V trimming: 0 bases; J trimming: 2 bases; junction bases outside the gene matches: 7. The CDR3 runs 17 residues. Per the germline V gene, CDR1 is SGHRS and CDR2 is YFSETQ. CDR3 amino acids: CASSLAGTGDLNTEAFF. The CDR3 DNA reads TGCGCCAGCAGCTTGGCCGGGACAGGGGATTTAAACACTGAAGCTTTCTTT.